These 15 T cell receptor beta chains share one sample of origin, sequenced in a study of blood T cell repertoires in COVID-19. The repertoire was sequenced with immunoSEQ multiplex PCR; TCRdb's copy has only in-frame clones and lacks some. The sample lists around 53,000 clones; about 78% were seen once. Material: peripheral blood. Receptors were obtained from a man aged 45-60 years with active or convalescent COVID-19.

The chain recombines TRBV19 with TRBJ1-2, with a tentative D call TRBD1 (5 bases). Germline lookup yields CDR1 LNHDA and CDR2 SQIVND (reference sequence). CDR3 length: 13 residues. With 9 bases removed from V and 5 bases from J, the gap between germline ends came to 16 bases. The CDR3 reads CASLSQASYGYTF. The DNA of the CDR3 is TGTGCCAGCCTCTCACAGGCCTCATATGGCTACACCTTC.

The chain is built from TRBV28 and TRBJ1-1; tentatively, D is TRBD1 (5 bases). This CDR3 region has 13 residues. Trimming cost V 10 bases and J 1 base, with 13 bases left between them. Germline CDR1 reads MDHEN; CDR2 reads SYDVKM. CDR3 residues: CATGGEKNTEAFF. CDR3 bases: TGTGCCACCGGGGGAGAGAAGAACACTGAAGCTTTCTTT. The full variable domain, rest sourced from reference TRBV28 and TRBJ1-1, is DVKVTQSSRYLVKRTGEKVFLECVQDMDHENMFWYRQDPGLGLRLIYFSYDVKMKEKGDIPEGYSVSREKKERFSLILESASTNQTSMYLCATGGEKNTEAFFGQGTRLTVV.

This sequence joins TRBV2 and TRBJ2-7; D gene unclear. Per the germline V gene, CDR1 is SNHLY and CDR2 is FYNNEI. Trimming took off 4 bases at V and 4 bases at J, with 11 bases between the two ends. This CDR3 comprises 13 residues. The CDR3 coding sequence is TGTGCCAGCAGTGGACTGAATTGGTACGAGCAGTACTTC. Translated, it gives CASSGLNWYEQYF.

This clone was observed a handful of times. The chain employs TRBV5-4 and TRBJ2-3; D unclear. The CDR3 sequence is 12 residues long. Germline-derived CDR1 and CDR2 are SGHNT and YYREEE (reference sequence). V was shortened by 4 bases and J by 2 bases, with 5 bases between the two germline ends. The CDR3 nucleotides read TGTGCCAGCAGCCCATCCACAGATACGCAGTATTTT. Translation: CASSPSTDTQYF. Full variable domain (missing parts from reference TRBV5-4 and TRBJ2-3): ETGVTQSPTHLIKTRGQQVTLRCSSQSGHNTVSWYQQALGQGPQFIFQYYREEENGRGNFPPRFSGLQFPNYSSELNVNALELDDSALYLCASSPSTDTQYFGPGTRLTVL.

The chain employs TRBV11-2 and TRBJ1-5; D uncertain. CDR1 is SGHAT and CDR2 is FQNNGV in the germline V gene. The V end was cut by 6 bases, the J end by 5 bases, with 11 bases between. This CDR3 region has 13 residues. DNA for the CDR3: TGTGCCAGCAGTACGGATACAGATCAGCCCCAGCATTTT. It encodes CASSTDTDQPQHF.

This sequence joins TRBV9 and TRBJ2-5; the match to TRBD2 covers 9 bases. This CDR3 is built from 16 residues. The V gene end was trimmed by 0 bases and the J gene end by 1 base; junction bases not matched to a gene: 4. Germline CDR1 and CDR2: SGDLS and YYNGEE. The CDR3 loop is CASSVGNSGGQETQYF. CDR3 coding DNA: TGTGCCAGCAGCGTAGGGAATAGCGGGGGCCAAGAGACCCAGTACTTC.

V gene TRBV19 combines with J gene TRBJ2-7; no definite D call. CDR1 and CDR2 (germline): LNHDA, SQIVND (reference sequence). Deletions cut 3 bases from V and 2 bases from J, with 11 bases between. This CDR3 has 14 residues. As DNA, the CDR3 is TGTGCCAGTAGTATGCGAGGAAGCACCTACGAGCAGTACTTC. Translating it yields CASSMRGSTYEQYF.

The J gene is TRBJ2-2, the V gene TRBV7-9, with 14 bases matching TRBD2. The CDR3 spans 17 residues. CDR1 and CDR2 (germline): SEHNR, FQNEAQ (reference sequence). V dropped 2 bases and J dropped 7; count of bases not matched to a gene: 6. The CDR3 region has the DNA TGTGCCAGCAGCTTATTTGGGACTAGCGGGAGTGGCGGGGAGCTGTTTTTT. This encodes CASSLFGTSGSGGELFF.

The V call is TRBV27, the J call TRBJ2-1; 8 bases fit TRBD1. Germline trimming cut 4 bases from V and 3 bases from J; bases unmatched to any gene: 5. This CDR3 region has 15 residues. The germline V gene encodes CDR1 MNHEY and CDR2 SMNVEV (reference sequence). Here the CDR3 DNA reads TGTGCCAGCAGTTCTCAGGGGGCGATCTACAATGAGCAGTTCTTC. Its protein product is CASSSQGAIYNEQFF.

The chain uses TRBV10-3 and TRBJ2-3; D is undetermined. The germline V gene has CDR1 ENHRY and CDR2 SYGVKD. The CDR3 has 18 amino acids. V was clipped by 3 bases and J by 3 bases, with 22 bases between them. In DNA, the CDR3 is TGTGCCATCAGTGAATCGTTGTCGGGTCTCTTGAGAACAGATACGCAGTATTTT. This encodes CAISESLSGLLRTDTQYF.

The genes are TRBV18 and TRBJ2-1; 10 bases map to TRBD1. The germline V gene encodes CDR1 KGHSH and CDR2 LQKENI. The CDR3 is 13 amino acids. V lost 9 bases to trimming and J lost 6 bases; unmatched junction nucleotides: 5. CDR3 coding DNA: TGTGCCAGTTGGGACAGGGGTAGCAATGAGCAGTTCTTC. It encodes CASWDRGSNEQFF.

This chain connects TRBV19 to TRBJ2-5; TRBD2 agrees at 13 bases. Germline CDR1 and CDR2: LNHDA and SQIVND (reference sequence). The length of the CDR3 is 16 residues. With 5 bases clipped from V and 5 bases from J, the junction kept 8 bases outside the gene matches. CDR3 coding DNA: TGTGCCAGTAGTCCACGACTAGCGGGGGGTGCGGAGACCCAGTACTTC. It encodes CASSPRLAGGAETQYF. Filled out from reference TRBV19 and TRBJ2-5, the complete variable domain reads DGGITQSPKYLFRKEGQNVTLSCEQNLNHDAMYWYRQDPGQGLRLIYYSQIVNDFQKGDIAEGYSVSREKKESFPLTVTSAQKNPTAFYLCASSPRLAGGAETQYFGPGTRLLVL.

This clone was recorded only once. The J gene is TRBJ2-7, the V gene TRBV15, with D tentatively TRBD1 (5 bases). CDR1 is LNHNV, CDR2 YYDKDF, per germline (reference sequence). The CDR3 totals 14 residues. Deletions cut 9 bases from V and 0 bases from J, with 15 bases between. This CDR3 reads CATQRGPNSYEQYF. CDR3 sequence (DNA): TGTGCCACACAAAGGGGCCCAAACTCCTACGAGCAGTACTTC. The full variable domain, rest sourced from reference TRBV15 and TRBJ2-7, is DAMVIQNPRYQVTQFGKPVTLSCSQTLNHNVMYWYQQKSSQAPKLLFHYYDKDFNNEADTPDNFQSRRPNTSFCFLDIRSPGLGDTAMYLCATQRGPNSYEQYFGPGTRLTVT.

This sequence joins TRBV12-5 and TRBJ2-1; TRBD2 agrees at 7 bases. In germline, CDR1 is LGHNT, CDR2 FRNRAP. There are 13 residues in the CDR3. The trim removed 4 bases at V and 15 bases at J, leaving 12 bases unmatched. The CDR3 loop reads CASGSLSLTGGFF. The CDR3 region has the DNA TGTGCTAGTGGTTCCCTCTCATTGACGGGGGGGTTCTTC.

This clone has only a few counts. The V call is TRBV6-5, the J call TRBJ1-6; 7 bases are a match to TRBD1. Per the germline V gene, CDR1 is MNHEY and CDR2 is SVGAGI. Losses at the gene ends were 8 bases for V and 7 bases for J; bases not matched to a gene: 8. The CDR3 has 14 amino acids. The CDR3 loop reads CASRIGGSNSPLHF. As DNA, the CDR3 is TGTGCCAGCCGTATAGGGGGCTCAAATTCACCCCTCCACTTT.